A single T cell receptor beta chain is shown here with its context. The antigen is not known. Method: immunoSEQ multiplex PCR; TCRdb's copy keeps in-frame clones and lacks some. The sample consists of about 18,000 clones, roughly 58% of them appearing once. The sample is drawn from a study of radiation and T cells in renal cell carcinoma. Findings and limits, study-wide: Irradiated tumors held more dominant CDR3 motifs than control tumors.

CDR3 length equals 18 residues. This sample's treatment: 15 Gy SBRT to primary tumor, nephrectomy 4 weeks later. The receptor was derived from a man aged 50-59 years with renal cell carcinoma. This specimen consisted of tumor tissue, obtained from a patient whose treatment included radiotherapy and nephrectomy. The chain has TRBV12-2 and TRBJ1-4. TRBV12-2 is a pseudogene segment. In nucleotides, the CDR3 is TGTGCAAGTCGCTTAGAGGTGCCAGGCCCCGGGGCTAATGAAAAACTGTTTTTT. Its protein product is CASRLEVPGPGANEKLFF.